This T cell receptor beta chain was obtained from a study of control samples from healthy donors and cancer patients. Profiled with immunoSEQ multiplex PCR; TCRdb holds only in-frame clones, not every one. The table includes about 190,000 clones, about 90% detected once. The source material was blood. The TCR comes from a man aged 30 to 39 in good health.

The CDR3 reads CASSGSQGVVDGYTF. Here the CDR3 DNA reads TGTGCCAGCAGCGGATCCCAGGGGGTTGTGGATGGCTACACCTTC. The chain has TRBV21-1 and TRBJ1-2; whether TRBD1, the table's D call, matches the DNA was not checked. TRBV21-1 is a known pseudogene. This CDR3 comprises 15 residues.